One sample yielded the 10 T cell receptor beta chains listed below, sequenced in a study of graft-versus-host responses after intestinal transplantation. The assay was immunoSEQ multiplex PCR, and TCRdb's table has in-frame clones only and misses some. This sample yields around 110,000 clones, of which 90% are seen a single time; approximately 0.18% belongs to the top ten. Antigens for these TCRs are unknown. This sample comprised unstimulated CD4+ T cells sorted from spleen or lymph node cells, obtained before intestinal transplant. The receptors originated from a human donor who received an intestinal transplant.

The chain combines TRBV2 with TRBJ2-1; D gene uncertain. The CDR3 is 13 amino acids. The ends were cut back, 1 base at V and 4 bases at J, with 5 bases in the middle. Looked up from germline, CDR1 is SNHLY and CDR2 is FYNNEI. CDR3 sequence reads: CASSEDKYNEQFF. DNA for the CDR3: TGTGCCAGCAGTGAAGACAAATACAATGAGCAGTTCTTC.

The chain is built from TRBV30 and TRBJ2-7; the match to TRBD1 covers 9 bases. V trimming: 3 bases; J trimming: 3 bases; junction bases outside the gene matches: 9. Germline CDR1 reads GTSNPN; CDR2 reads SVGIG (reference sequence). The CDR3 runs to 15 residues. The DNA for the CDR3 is TGTGCCTGGAGGGCTGGGACAGGGCCTATCTACGAGCAGTACTTC. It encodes CAWRAGTGPIYEQYF.

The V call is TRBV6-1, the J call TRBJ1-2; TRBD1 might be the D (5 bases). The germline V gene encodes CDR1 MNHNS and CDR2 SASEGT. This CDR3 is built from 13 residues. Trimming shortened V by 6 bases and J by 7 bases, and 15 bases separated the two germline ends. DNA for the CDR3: TGTGCCAGCAGACGCACAGGCGAGCGTGGCTACACCTTC. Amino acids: CASRRTGERGYTF.

This CDR3 is CASSMTGQIYGYTF. Written as DNA, the CDR3 is TGTGCCAGCAGCATGACGGGACAGATCTATGGCTACACCTTC. The chain is built from TRBV9 and TRBJ1-2; 7 bases match TRBD1. Germline CDR1 SGDLS, CDR2 YYNGEE. CDR3 length: 14 residues. V shed 4 bases and J 4 bases; nucleotides not matched to a gene: 7.

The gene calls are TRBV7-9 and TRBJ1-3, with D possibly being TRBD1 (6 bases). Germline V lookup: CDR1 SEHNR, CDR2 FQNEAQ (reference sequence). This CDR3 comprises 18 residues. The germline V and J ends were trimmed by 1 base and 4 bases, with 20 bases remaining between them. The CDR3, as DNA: TGTGCCAGCAGCTTAGAGTCGAGGAAAACAGGGCTCGGAAACACCATATATTTT. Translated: CASSLESRKTGLGNTIYF. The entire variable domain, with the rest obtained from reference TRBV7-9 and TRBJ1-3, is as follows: DTGVSQNPRHKITKRGQNVTFRCDPISEHNRLYWYRQTLGQGPEFLTYFQNEAQLEKSRLLSDRFSAERPKGSFSTLEIQRTEQGDSAMYLCASSLESRKTGLGNTIYFGEGSWLTVV.

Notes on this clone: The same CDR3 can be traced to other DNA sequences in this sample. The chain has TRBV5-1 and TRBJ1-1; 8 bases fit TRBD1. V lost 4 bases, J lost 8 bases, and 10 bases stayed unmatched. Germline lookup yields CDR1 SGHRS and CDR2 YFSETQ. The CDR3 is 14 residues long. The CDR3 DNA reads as TGCGCCAGCAGCCCCAGGGGGCTGATCTCCGAAGCTTTCTTT. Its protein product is CASSPRGLISEAFF.

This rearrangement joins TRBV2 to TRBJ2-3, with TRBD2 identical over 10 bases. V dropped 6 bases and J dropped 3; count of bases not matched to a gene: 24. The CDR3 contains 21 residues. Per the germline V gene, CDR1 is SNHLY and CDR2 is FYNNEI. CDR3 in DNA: TGTGCCAGCAGGATGGGCCGACTAGCGGGTGGATCGACGGTGGGTACAGATACGCAGTATTTT. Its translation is CASRMGRLAGGSTVGTDTQYF.

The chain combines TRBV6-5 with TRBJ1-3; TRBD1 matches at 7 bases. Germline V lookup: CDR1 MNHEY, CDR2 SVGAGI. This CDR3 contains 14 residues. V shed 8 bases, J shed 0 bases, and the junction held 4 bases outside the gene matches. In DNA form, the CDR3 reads TGTGCCAGCGGGACAGTTCGCTCTGGAAACACCATATATTTT. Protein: CASGTVRSGNTIYF.

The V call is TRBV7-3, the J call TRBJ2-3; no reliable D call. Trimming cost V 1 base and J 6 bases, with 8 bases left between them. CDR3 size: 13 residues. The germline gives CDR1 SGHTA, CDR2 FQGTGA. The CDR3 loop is CASSLNSGDTQYF. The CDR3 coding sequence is TGTGCCAGCAGCTTAAACAGTGGGGATACGCAGTATTTT.

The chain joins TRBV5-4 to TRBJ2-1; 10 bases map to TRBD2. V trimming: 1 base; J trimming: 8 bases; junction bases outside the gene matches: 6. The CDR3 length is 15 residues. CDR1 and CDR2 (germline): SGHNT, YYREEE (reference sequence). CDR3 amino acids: CASSLWASGRDEQFF. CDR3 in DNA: TGTGCCAGCAGCTTGTGGGCTAGCGGGAGAGATGAGCAGTTCTTC.